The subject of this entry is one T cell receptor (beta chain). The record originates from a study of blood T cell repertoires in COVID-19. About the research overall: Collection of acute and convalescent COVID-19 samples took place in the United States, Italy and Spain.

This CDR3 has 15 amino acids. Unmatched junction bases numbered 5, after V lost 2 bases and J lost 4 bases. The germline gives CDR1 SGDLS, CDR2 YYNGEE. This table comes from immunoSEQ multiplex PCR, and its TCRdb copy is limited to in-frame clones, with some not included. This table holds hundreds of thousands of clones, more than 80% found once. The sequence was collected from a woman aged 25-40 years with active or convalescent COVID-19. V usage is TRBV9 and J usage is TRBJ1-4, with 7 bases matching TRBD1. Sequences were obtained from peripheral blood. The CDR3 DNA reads TGTGCCAGCAGCGTGGCGGGACAGCTTAATGAAAAACTGTTTTTT. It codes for CASSVAGQLNEKLFF.